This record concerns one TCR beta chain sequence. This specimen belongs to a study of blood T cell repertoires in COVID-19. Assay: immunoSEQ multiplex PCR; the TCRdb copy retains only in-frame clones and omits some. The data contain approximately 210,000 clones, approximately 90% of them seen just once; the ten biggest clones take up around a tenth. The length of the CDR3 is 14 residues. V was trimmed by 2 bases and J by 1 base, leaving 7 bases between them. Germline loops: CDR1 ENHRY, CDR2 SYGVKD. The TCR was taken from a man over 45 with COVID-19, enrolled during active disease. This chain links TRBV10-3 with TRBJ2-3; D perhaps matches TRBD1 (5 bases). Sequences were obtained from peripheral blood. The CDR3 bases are TGTGCCATCAGTGAGGACAGTGGCACAGATACGCAGTATTTT. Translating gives CAISEDSGTDTQYF.